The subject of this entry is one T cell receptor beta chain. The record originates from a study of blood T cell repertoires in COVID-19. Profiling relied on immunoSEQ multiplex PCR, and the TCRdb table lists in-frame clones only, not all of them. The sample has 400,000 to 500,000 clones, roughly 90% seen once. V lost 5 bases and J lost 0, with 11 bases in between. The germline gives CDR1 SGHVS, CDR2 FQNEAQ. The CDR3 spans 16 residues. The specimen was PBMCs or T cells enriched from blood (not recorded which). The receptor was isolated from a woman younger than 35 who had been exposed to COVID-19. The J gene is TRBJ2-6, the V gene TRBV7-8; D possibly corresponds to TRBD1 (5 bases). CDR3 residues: CASSSYRSSGANVLTF. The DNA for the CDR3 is TGTGCCAGCAGCAGCTACAGGAGCTCTGGGGCCAACGTCCTGACTTTC.